Presented here are 21 T cell receptor beta chains from one specimen sequenced in a study of memory CD4+ T cells and cytomegalovirus serostatus (dated by TCRdb to the late 2010s). Libraries were prepared through the immunoSEQ multiplex PCR assay. TCRdb holds this immuneACCESS table with in-frame rearrangements only. Some clones are missing; in checked studies, unresolved V genes explain under half, and the rest has no known cause. The sample records approximately 70,000 clones, more than 75% of which are singletons. Approximately 4.8% of the sample goes to the ten largest clones. Single viable CD3+CD4+CD8-CD45RO+ cells were sorted as memory CD4+ T cells on a FACSAria II. The sample was memory CD4+ T cells from blood. These receptors originate from an adult in good health and CMV-seropositive.

The chain links TRBV25-1 to TRBJ1-2; D remains unclear. The CDR3 runs 11 residues. Trimming cost V 7 bases and J 2 bases, with 5 bases left between them. Germline V lookup: CDR1 MGHDK, CDR2 SYGVNS. The CDR3 nucleotides are TGTGCCAGCACAGGAAACTATGGCTACACCTTC. This encodes CASTGNYGYTF.

The chain joins TRBV5-1 to TRBJ2-1; 11 nucleotides agree with TRBD1. V gave up 4 bases and J gave up 7 bases; unmatched junction bases: 10. The germline gives CDR1 SGHRS, CDR2 YFSETQ. The CDR3 is made up of 16 amino acids. This CDR3 is CASSGTGTGGWNEQFF. As DNA, the CDR3 is TGCGCCAGCAGCGGGACCGGGACAGGGGGTTGGAATGAGCAGTTCTTC.

V and J are TRBV6-1 and TRBJ1-4; weak D call: TRBD1 (6 bases). Germline V CDR1 and CDR2: MNHNS, SASEGT. The CDR3 length is 15 residues. V was pared by 7 bases and J by 0 bases, with 12 bases between. CDR3: CASTRDTATNEKLFF. The CDR3 nucleotides are TGTGCCAGCACCCGGGACACTGCAACTAATGAAAAACTGTTTTTT.

This clone was picked up one time. The J gene is TRBJ2-7, the V gene TRBV6-1; 9 bases fit TRBD1. The ends lost 5 bases at V and 11 bases at J; junction bases unmatched: 10. Germline V gene data show CDR1 as MNHNS and CDR2 as SASEGT. CDR3 length equals 13 residues. The CDR3 region is CASSHLRDREKYF. In DNA, the CDR3 is TGTGCCAGCAGTCACCTTAGGGACAGGGAAAAGTACTTC.

The chain couples TRBV11-2 to TRBJ2-7; the match to TRBD2 covers 7 bases. Germline CDR1 is SGHAT and CDR2 is FQNNGV. The V gene end was trimmed by 2 bases and the J gene end by 10 bases; junction bases not matched to a gene: 8. CDR3 length: 13 residues. In nucleotides, the CDR3 is TGTGCCAGCAGCTTACTGACTAGCAAGAGCCAGTACTTC. Its protein is CASSLLTSKSQYF.

The chain combines TRBV18 with TRBJ1-1; 9 bases are shared with TRBD1. The V segment lost 4 bases and the J segment 0 bases; nucleotides outside the gene matches: 3. Germline V gene lookup returns CDR1 KGHSH and CDR2 LQKENI. The CDR3 has 15 amino acids. The CDR3 DNA follows: TGTGCCAGCTCACAGGGGACAGGGCTGAACACTGAAGCTTTCTTT. It encodes CASSQGTGLNTEAFF.

The rearrangement uses TRBV6-6 and TRBJ1-2; D gene ambiguous. The CDR3 runs to 15 residues. Trimming took 7 bases from V and 3 from J, leaving 18 bases between them. CDR1 and CDR2 from the germline V gene are MNHNY and SVGAGI (reference sequence). CDR3 region: CASTLEGTYDYGYTF. The CDR3 region has the DNA TGTGCCAGCACCCTGGAGGGTACCTACGACTATGGCTACACCTTC.

The rearrangement links TRBV6-6 to TRBJ2-7; 9 bases are shared with TRBD2. Germline values: CDR1 MNHNY, CDR2 SVGAGI (reference sequence). The CDR3 runs 14 residues. The trim removed 5 bases at V and 3 bases at J, leaving 5 bases unmatched. The CDR3 protein is CASSLIAGVYEQYF. CDR3 DNA sequence: TGTGCCAGCAGTCTCATAGCGGGAGTCTACGAGCAGTACTTC.

The chain carries TRBV28 and TRBJ2-1; 11 bases are a match to TRBD2. This CDR3 region has 13 residues. J gave up 15 bases and V 6 bases, and 10 bases lay outside the gene matches. Per the germline V gene, CDR1 is MDHEN and CDR2 is SYDVKM. This CDR3 is CASSLAGGGLLFF. The CDR3 DNA is TGTGCCAGCAGCCTAGCGGGAGGCGGCCTGCTGTTCTTC.

The chain employs TRBV28 and TRBJ2-7, with D hard to call. V dropped 11 bases and J dropped 1 base, with 21 bases sitting between them. CDR1 is MDHEN, CDR2 SYDVKM, per germline. The CDR3 runs 15 residues. The DNA of the CDR3 is TGTGCCGCCTCTCCTTTGCGGTCCCCGTCCTACGAGCAGTACTTC. Translated: CAASPLRSPSYEQYF. Using reference TRBV28 and TRBJ2-7 for the parts outside the CDR3, the full variable domain is DVKVTQSSRYLVKRTGEKVFLECVQDMDHENMFWYRQDPGLGLRLIYFSYDVKMKEKGDIPEGYSVSREKKERFSLILESASTNQTSMYLCAASPLRSPSYEQYFGPGTRLTVT.

This chain links TRBV29-1 with TRBJ2-5, with 8 bases lining up with TRBD1. The CDR3 is made up of 12 amino acids. CDR1 and CDR2 from the germline V gene are SQVTM and ANQGSEA. V dropped 1 base and J dropped 5; count of bases not matched to a gene: 0. The CDR3 DNA reads as TGCAGCGTTGAAGGACAGGGGGAGACCCAGTACTTC. Encoded protein: CSVEGQGETQYF.

The gene calls are TRBV7-2 and TRBJ1-5; D ambiguous. Trimming removed 0 bases from V and 7 bases from J, with 13 bases in between. The CDR3 covers 15 residues. The germline V gene has CDR1 SGHTA and CDR2 FQGNSA. The CDR3 sequence is CASSLAGGPGQPQHF. CDR3 nucleotide sequence: TGTGCCAGCAGCTTAGCGGGTGGGCCGGGACAGCCCCAGCATTTT.

The genes are TRBV28 and TRBJ2-7; D uncertain. Germline assignment: CDR1 MDHEN and CDR2 SYDVKM. This CDR3 is 12 amino acids long. V was clipped by 5 bases and J by 7 bases, with 12 bases between them. CDR3: CASSRPRWEQYF. CDR3 in DNA: TGTGCCAGCAGTCGACCTCGTTGGGAGCAGTACTTC.

The chain recombines TRBV28 with TRBJ2-5; D is perhaps TRBD1 or TRBD2 (7 bases each). With 7 bases removed from V and 5 bases from J, the gap between germline ends came to 26 bases. Looked up from germline, CDR1 is MDHEN and CDR2 is SYDVKM. The CDR3 covers 17 residues. The CDR3 coding sequence is TGTGCCAGCACCCCAGGGGGGGTGCCTAGAGGGTGGGAGACCCAGTACTTC. It codes for CASTPGGVPRGWETQYF.

This rearrangement joins TRBV28 to TRBJ2-7, with D possibly matching TRBD1 (5 bases). CDR1 and CDR2 (germline): MDHEN, SYDVKM. V was clipped by 7 bases and J by 2 bases, with 9 bases between them. CDR3 length equals 12 residues. CDR3 in DNA: TGTGCCAGCATCTCAGGGACCTACGAGCAGTACTTC. Residues: CASISGTYEQYF.

V usage is TRBV2 and J usage is TRBJ1-2; D uncertain. This CDR3 is built from 11 residues. Germline-derived CDR1 and CDR2 are SNHLY and FYNNEI. The V and J ends lost 8 bases and 6 bases respectively, with 10 bases between them. Here the CDR3 reads CASARSDGYTF. The DNA for the CDR3 is TGTGCCAGCGCACGGTCTGATGGCTACACCTTC.

The J gene is TRBJ2-3, the V gene TRBV4-1; D unresolved. Trimming took 4 bases from V and 5 from J, leaving 19 bases between them. CDR1 and CDR2 from the germline V gene are MGHRA and YSYEKL. The length of the CDR3 is 16 residues. The chain's CDR3 is CASSRKSRTAIDTQYF. The DNA for the CDR3 is TGCGCCAGCAGCCGCAAGAGTAGGACCGCGATAGATACGCAGTATTTT.

This chain uses TRBV5-1 with TRBJ2-7; tentatively, D is TRBD1 (6 bases). Trimming stripped 2 bases from V and 2 bases from J, with 14 bases between. Germline CDR1 is SGHRS and CDR2 is YFSETQ. This CDR3 comprises 15 residues. The chain's CDR3 is CASSLTGTTTYEQYF. CDR3 DNA: TGCGCCAGCAGCTTAACCGGGACAACCACCTACGAGCAGTACTTC.

The chain links TRBV28 to TRBJ2-1; 10 bases line up with TRBD1. From germline, CDR1 is MDHEN and CDR2 SYDVKM. This CDR3 is built from 19 residues. Trimming cost V 4 bases and J 6 bases; bases outside gene matches: 18. The chain's CDR3 is CASSSHRTPRDRGGNEQFF. The CDR3 DNA follows: TGTGCCAGCAGTTCCCATAGGACCCCGCGGGACAGGGGAGGCAATGAGCAGTTCTTC. Complete variable domain (other parts from reference TRBV28 and TRBJ2-1): DVKVTQSSRYLVKRTGEKVFLECVQDMDHENMFWYRQDPGLGLRLIYFSYDVKMKEKGDIPEGYSVSREKKERFSLILESASTNQTSMYLCASSSHRTPRDRGGNEQFFGPGTRLTVL.

The chain is built from TRBV5-6 and TRBJ2-7; possible D gene TRBD2, 5 bases. The germline gives CDR1 SGHDT, CDR2 YYEEEE. V lost 2 bases and J lost 6, with 12 bases in between. The CDR3 totals 13 residues. The CDR3 DNA follows: TGTGCCAGCAGCTTTAGCGCTTTCGGCGAGCAGTACTTC. Its translation is CASSFSAFGEQYF.

The V call is TRBV5-1, the J call TRBJ1-2; 7 bases fit TRBD1. Trimming took 4 bases from V and 7 from J; bases not matched to a gene: 4. The CDR3 sequence is 12 residues long. Germline CDR1 and CDR2: SGHRS and YFSETQ. As DNA, the CDR3 is TGCGCCAGCAGCGACAGGGACGTTGGCTACACCTTC. Translated: CASSDRDVGYTF.